The 25 T cell receptor beta chains reported below all come from one sample, sequenced in a study of CD8+ T cells in alopecia areata. Reverse transcription of extracted RNA yielded cDNA, which provided the sequencing template. Assay: immunoSEQ multiplex PCR; the TCRdb copy retains only in-frame clones and omits some. The repertoire includes 120,000 to 150,000 clones, 62% of them detected once, and less than 40% sits in the top ten. The sample comprised CD8+ T cells sorted from blood. These receptors came from a human donor in good health.

The genes are TRBV7-9 and TRBJ2-2; no reliable D call. This CDR3 contains 12 residues. The V gene's germline CDR1 is SEHNR and CDR2 FQNEAQ (reference sequence). V was trimmed by 11 bases and J by 7 bases, leaving 14 bases between them. CDR3: CALPLRIGELFF. In DNA form, the CDR3 reads TGTGCCCTACCCCTACGTATCGGGGAGCTGTTTTTT. The complete variable domain, with remaining parts taken from reference TRBV7-9 and TRBJ2-2, reads DTGVSQNPRHKITKRGQNVTFRCDPISEHNRLYWYRQTLGQGPEFLTYFQNEAQLEKSRLLSDRFSAERPKGSFSTLEIQRTEQGDSAMYLCALPLRIGELFFGEGSRLTVL.

This clone was counted a few times. The chain combines TRBV29-1 with TRBJ2-1; 7 bases line up with TRBD1. Germline-derived CDR1 and CDR2 are SQVTM and ANQGSEA. The V and J ends lost 7 bases and 1 base, in that order; junction bases with no gene match: 4. The CDR3 is made up of 13 amino acids. CDR3 nucleotides: TGCAGCGCCAGACAGGGTTCCTACAATGAGCAGTTCTTC. It specifies CSARQGSYNEQFF.

The rearrangement uses TRBV7-6 and TRBJ2-5; TRBD2 aligns across 11 bases. The CDR3 runs 15 residues. Unmatched junction bases numbered 11, after V lost 3 bases and J lost 11 bases. Germline CDR1 SGHVS, CDR2 FNYEAQ. The CDR3 nucleotides read TGTGCCAGCAGCTTCGGGACTAGCGGCGATTCAGGGCAGTACTTC. As protein: CASSFGTSGDSGQYF.

CDR3 in DNA: TGTGCCAGCAGCGCCGACTCCGGGGAGCTGTTTTTT. Encoded protein: CASSADSGELFF. V is TRBV5-4 and J is TRBJ2-2; D unresolved. The CDR3 totals 12 residues. With 4 bases removed from V and 6 bases from J, the gap between germline ends came to 7 bases. The germline V gene encodes CDR1 SGHNT and CDR2 YYREEE (reference sequence).

The chain joins TRBV7-9 to TRBJ2-3; 14 bases agree with TRBD2. The germline CDR1 and CDR2 sequences are SEHNR and FQNEAQ (reference sequence). The CDR3 contains 16 residues. Germline trimming cut 5 bases from V and 4 bases from J; bases unmatched to any gene: 5. The CDR3 loop is CASSLGTSGRADTQYF. The CDR3 coding sequence is TGTGCCAGCAGCCTAGGGACTAGCGGGAGAGCAGATACGCAGTATTTT. The variable domain in full, with the rest retrieved from reference TRBV7-9 and TRBJ2-3, is DTGVSQNPRHKITKRGQNVTFRCDPISEHNRLYWYRQTLGQGPEFLTYFQNEAQLEKSRLLSDRFSAERPKGSFSTLEIQRTEQGDSAMYLCASSLGTSGRADTQYFGPGTRLTVL.

The CDR3 region is CASSPVEQETQYF. The CDR3 nucleotides read TGTGCCAGCAGTCCCGTGGAACAAGAGACCCAGTACTTC. This chain uses TRBV27 with TRBJ2-5, with unresolved D. Germline V lookup: CDR1 MNHEY, CDR2 SMNVEV (reference sequence). The CDR3 extends over 13 amino acids. Trimming pared 5 bases from V and 2 bases from J, leaving 9 bases between.

V and J are TRBV28 and TRBJ2-5; D is unclear. Germline V gene lookup returns CDR1 MDHEN and CDR2 SYDVKM. Trimming cost V 7 bases and J 1 base, with 13 bases left between them. The CDR3 covers 14 residues. The chain's CDR3 is CASTPLNVQETQYF. The CDR3 DNA follows: TGTGCCAGCACCCCGCTTAACGTCCAAGAGACCCAGTACTTC.

The chain combines TRBV11-2 with TRBJ2-3; TRBD1 matches 8 bases. V trimming: 5 bases; J trimming: 5 bases; junction bases outside the gene matches: 12. Germline lookup yields CDR1 SGHAT and CDR2 FQNNGV. The CDR3 sequence is 16 residues long. CDR3 sequence reads: CASSPTGQGVVDTQYF. DNA for the CDR3: TGTGCCAGCAGCCCGACTGGACAGGGTGTGGTAGATACGCAGTATTTT.

The gene calls are TRBV28 and TRBJ2-7; D may match TRBD1 or TRBD2 (6 bases each). The CDR3 covers 11 residues. Trimming pared 11 bases from V and 5 bases from J, leaving 13 bases between. Per the germline V gene, CDR1 is MDHEN and CDR2 is SYDVKM. For the CDR3, the DNA is TGTGCCGCGAGGGGGGCGCACGAGCAGTACTTC. This encodes CAARGAHEQYF.

CDR3 sequence: CASSRQGWDGYTF. CDR3 DNA sequence: TGTGCCAGCAGTAGACAGGGCTGGGATGGCTACACCTTC. This rearrangement joins TRBV27 to TRBJ1-2; TRBD1 aligns across 7 bases. J lost 6 bases, V lost 5 bases, and 6 bases had no gene match. There are 13 residues in the CDR3. The V gene's germline CDR1 is MNHEY and CDR2 SMNVEV (reference sequence).

The count of this clone is one. J is TRBJ2-3 and V is TRBV9, with 10 bases aligning to TRBD2. V gave up 3 bases and J gave up 0 bases; unmatched junction bases: 7. Germline lookup yields CDR1 SGDLS and CDR2 YYNGEE. This CDR3 has 17 amino acids. The CDR3 DNA sequence: TGTGCCAGCAGCGGACTAGCGGGTTACACTAGCACAGATACGCAGTATTTT. It is translated as CASSGLAGYTSTDTQYF.

With respect to this clone: Other DNA sequences in this specimen translate into the identical CDR3. The rearrangement links TRBV9 to TRBJ2-1; D unresolved. The CDR3 has 12 residues. The V gene's germline CDR1 is SGDLS and CDR2 YYNGEE. Trimming removed 4 bases from V and 3 bases from J, with 5 bases in between. The DNA of the CDR3 is TGTGCCAGCAGCCCCCGCTACAATGAGCAGTTCTTC. This encodes CASSPRYNEQFF.

The chain links TRBV4-1 to TRBJ2-2; 9 bases map to TRBD2. V was pared by 3 bases and J by 2 bases, with 7 bases of the junction left unmatched. This CDR3 spans 17 amino acids. Germline CDR1 and CDR2: MGHRA and YSYEKL. As DNA, the CDR3 is TGCGCCAGCAGCCAGCGTAGAGCGGGAGGAAACACCGGGGAGCTGTTTTTT. It yields the protein CASSQRRAGGNTGELFF.

The rearrangement links TRBV19 to TRBJ2-1, with D maybe TRBD2 (6 bases). The CDR3 covers 13 residues. Germline-derived CDR1 and CDR2 are LNHDA and SQIVND (reference sequence). V shed 2 bases and J shed 8 bases, with 10 bases lying between them. The CDR3: CASSITLAYEQFF. CDR3 sequence (DNA): TGTGCCAGTAGTATAACGCTAGCGTATGAGCAGTTCTTC.

There are a few counts of this clone. The CDR3 is CASSLIGGQETQYF. In DNA form, the CDR3 reads TGTGCCAGCAGTTTAATTGGGGGGCAGGAGACCCAGTACTTC. The chain uses TRBV27 and TRBJ2-5; the D call may be TRBD1 or TRBD2 (6 bases each). This CDR3 has 14 amino acids. Germline-derived CDR1 and CDR2 are MNHEY and SMNVEV (reference sequence). The V gene lost 2 bases and the J gene lost 5 bases, with 12 bases spanning the gap.

The CDR3 DNA is TGTGCCAGCAGTGACGGTATCCAGGGCTGGTTTAACATTCAGTACTTC. Its protein product is CASSDGIQGWFNIQYF. This chain links TRBV6-1 with TRBJ2-4, with D perhaps TRBD1 (5 bases). The CDR3 length is 16 residues. V was cut by 3 bases and J by 7 bases, with 19 bases left in between. Per germline, CDR1 MNHNS and CDR2 SASEGT.

DNA of the CDR3: TGTGCCAGCAGTGCTGGGGGACAGGGGGCGACTGGGGCCAACGTCCTGACTTTC. Translating it yields CASSAGGQGATGANVLTF. The chain combines TRBV25-1 with TRBJ2-6; 12 bases line up with TRBD1. Germline CDR1 MGHDK, CDR2 SYGVNS. The ends lost 4 bases at V and 2 bases at J; junction bases unmatched: 6. CDR3 length: 18 amino acids. Together with reference TRBV25-1 and TRBJ2-6, the CDR3 gives the full variable domain: EADIYQTPRYLVIGTGKKITLECSQTMGHDKMYWYQQDPGMELHLIHYSYGVNSTEKGDLSSESTVSRIRTEHFPLTLESARPSHTSQYLCASSAGGQGATGANVLTFGAGSRLTVL.

In this sample, this clone turned up a few times. The chain links TRBV6-6 to TRBJ1-1, with D maybe TRBD1 (6 bases). Germline CDR1 and CDR2: MNHNY and SVGAGI (reference sequence). Deletions cut 4 bases from V and 1 base from J, with 7 bases between. The CDR3 loop spans 13 amino acids. DNA of the CDR3: TGTGCCAGCAGTTTGGACAGGAACACTGAAGCTTTCTTT. Protein sequence: CASSLDRNTEAFF.

The chain joins TRBV28 to TRBJ1-2, with D tentatively TRBD1 (5 bases). Per the germline V gene, CDR1 is MDHEN and CDR2 is SYDVKM. This CDR3 spans 16 amino acids. V was trimmed by 6 bases and J by 3 bases, leaving 20 bases between them. CDR3 region: CASSQTSGTAYYGYTF. DNA for the CDR3: TGTGCCAGCAGCCAAACTTCCGGGACCGCGTACTATGGCTACACCTTC.

The gene calls are TRBV2 and TRBJ2-1, with D perhaps assigned TRBD1 or TRBD2 (6 bases each). Germline CDR1 SNHLY, CDR2 FYNNEI. Trimming left V 8 bases short and J 7 bases short, with 15 bases between. The CDR3 is 13 amino acids. CDR3 nucleotide sequence: TGTGCCAGCCTGGTGGAGGGGGTTAATGAGCAGTTCTTC. Translated, it gives CASLVEGVNEQFF.

The chain joins TRBV29-1 to TRBJ2-7; 14 nucleotides align to TRBD2. The V and J ends lost 7 bases and 6 bases, in that order; junction bases with no gene match: 2. This CDR3 comprises 12 residues. Germline V gene lookup returns CDR1 SQVTM and CDR2 ANQGSEA. The CDR3 loop reads CSAGLAGVEQYF. The CDR3, as DNA: TGCAGCGCGGGACTAGCGGGAGTCGAGCAGTACTTC.

V usage is TRBV6-5 and J usage is TRBJ2-1, with D hard to call. This CDR3 comprises 13 residues. Germline V gene sequence: CDR1 MNHEY, CDR2 SVGAGI. Between the trimmed V and J ends, which lost 7 bases and 8 bases, there was a span of 15 bases. The CDR3 protein is CASTPLLGYEQFF. The CDR3 nucleotides read TGTGCCAGCACCCCCTTATTGGGCTATGAGCAGTTCTTC.

The chain combines TRBV29-1 with TRBJ2-1, with a possible D match to TRBD1 (6 bases). The CDR3 is 15 amino acids. V was trimmed by 6 bases and J by 3 bases, leaving 18 bases between them. The germline V gene encodes CDR1 SQVTM and CDR2 ANQGSEA. The CDR3 sequence: CSVPAGASFYNEQFF. The CDR3 DNA follows: TGCAGCGTCCCCGCAGGGGCTAGTTTCTACAATGAGCAGTTCTTC.

The V gene is TRBV2, the J gene TRBJ2-7, with 8 bases fitting TRBD2. Trimming removed 6 bases from V and 3 bases from J; junction bases left unmatched: 22. The V gene's germline CDR1 is SNHLY and CDR2 FYNNEI. The CDR3 extends over 19 amino acids. CDR3 DNA sequence: TGTGCCAGCAGAGGTTGGGATCACCTCCTCAAGGCGGGAGGCTACGAGCAGTACTTC. This encodes CASRGWDHLLKAGGYEQYF.

J is TRBJ1-4 and V is TRBV7-9, with D unresolved. This CDR3 has 15 residues. Between the trimmed V and J ends, which lost 5 bases and 0 bases, there was a span of 10 bases. Germline CDR1 reads SEHNR; CDR2 reads FQNEAQ (reference sequence). This chain's CDR3 is CASSPSLATNEKLFF. The DNA of the CDR3 is TGTGCCAGCAGCCCGTCCCTTGCAACTAATGAAAAACTGTTTTTT.